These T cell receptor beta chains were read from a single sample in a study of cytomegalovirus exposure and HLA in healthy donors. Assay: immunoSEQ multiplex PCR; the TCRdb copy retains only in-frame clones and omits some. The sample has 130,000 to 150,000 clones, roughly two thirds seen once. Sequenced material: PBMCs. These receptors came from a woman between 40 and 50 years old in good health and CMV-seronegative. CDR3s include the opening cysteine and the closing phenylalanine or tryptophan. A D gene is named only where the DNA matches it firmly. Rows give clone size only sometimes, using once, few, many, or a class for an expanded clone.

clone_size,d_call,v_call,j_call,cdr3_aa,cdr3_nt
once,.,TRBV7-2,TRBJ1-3,CASSYGTSNSGNTIYF,TGTGCCAGCAGCTACGGGACATCAAACTCTGGAAACACCATATATTTT
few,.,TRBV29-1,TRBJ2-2,CSVGYKSTGELFF,TGCAGCGTTGGATACAAATCTACCGGGGAGCTGTTTTTT
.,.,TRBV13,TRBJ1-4,CASSIGGRTNEKLFF,TGTGCCAGCAGCATCGGGGGGCGGACTAATGAAAAACTGTTTTTT
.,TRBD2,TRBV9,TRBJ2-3,CASSVEGGQPTDTQYF,TGTGCCAGCAGCGTAGAGGGAGGGCAGCCCACAGATACGCAGTATTTT
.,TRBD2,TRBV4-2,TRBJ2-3,CASSQEAGGQISLSSTDTQYF,TGTGCCAGCAGCCAAGAGGCGGGGGGTCAAATATCATTATCTAGCACAGATACGCAGTATTTT
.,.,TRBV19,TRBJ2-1,CASSIGGMDYNEQFF,TGTGCCAGTAGTATTGGGGGGATGGACTACAATGAGCAGTTCTTC
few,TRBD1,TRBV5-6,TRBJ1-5,CASSTDRDNQPQHF,TGTGCCAGCAGCACCGACAGGGATAATCAGCCCCAGCATTTT
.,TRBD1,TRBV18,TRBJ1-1,CASSLQGKNTEAFF,TGTGCCAGCTCCCTACAGGGGAAGAACACTGAAGCTTTCTTT
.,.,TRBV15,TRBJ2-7,CATSPAASYEQYF,TGTGCCACCAGTCCCGCGGCCAGCTACGAGCAGTACTTC
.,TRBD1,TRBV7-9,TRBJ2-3,CASSSPTGLGTDTQYF,TGTGCCAGCAGCTCACCGACAGGGTTGGGCACAGATACGCAGTATTTT
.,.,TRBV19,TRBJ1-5,CASSRDTVQPQHF,TGTGCCAGTAGTAGGGACACGGTACAGCCCCAGCATTTT
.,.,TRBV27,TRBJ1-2,CASSLTISGEGYTF,TGTGCCAGCAGTTTAACCATATCAGGGGAAGGCTACACCTTC
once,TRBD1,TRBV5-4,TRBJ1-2,CASSPPTGKDYGYTF,TGTGCCAGCAGCCCCCCGACAGGGAAGGACTATGGCTACACCTTC
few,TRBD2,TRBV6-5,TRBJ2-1,CASSSGLAGGHEQFF,TGTGCCAGCAGTTCAGGACTAGCGGGGGGACATGAGCAGTTCTTC
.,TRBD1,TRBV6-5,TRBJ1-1,CASSRQGTEAFF,TGTGCCAGCAGCCGACAGGGCACTGAAGCTTTCTTT
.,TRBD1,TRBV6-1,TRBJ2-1,CASNSRGPYNEQFF,TGTGCCAGCAATTCGAGGGGGCCCTACAATGAGCAGTTCTTC
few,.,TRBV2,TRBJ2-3,CASSNEADTQYF,TGTGCCAGCAGCAATGAGGCAGATACGCAGTATTTT
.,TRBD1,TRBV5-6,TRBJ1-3,CASSLLIRGRSTGNTIYF,TGTGCCAGCAGCTTGCTCATCAGGGGGCGGTCGACTGGAAACACCATATATTTT
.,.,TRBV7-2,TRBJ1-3,CASSLEAGYSGNTIYF,TGTGCCAGCAGCTTAGAGGCGGGTTACTCTGGAAACACCATATATTTT
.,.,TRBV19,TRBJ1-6,CASSMQVMNSPLHF,TGTGCCAGTAGTATGCAGGTCATGAATTCACCCCTCCACTTT
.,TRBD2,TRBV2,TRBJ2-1,CASSERGLAGIWDEQFF,TGTGCCAGCAGTGAAAGGGGACTAGCGGGGATCTGGGATGAGCAGTTCTTC
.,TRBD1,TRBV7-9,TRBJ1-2,CASSLAAGGHGYTF,TGTGCCAGCAGCTTAGCTGCAGGGGGTCATGGCTACACCTTC
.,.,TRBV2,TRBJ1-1,CASSRARYTEAFF,TGTGCCAGTTCGAGGGCGCGGTACACTGAAGCTTTCTTT
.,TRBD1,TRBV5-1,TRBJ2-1,CASSVPGQGYNEQFF,TGCGCCAGCAGCGTTCCGGGACAGGGGTACAATGAGCAGTTCTTC
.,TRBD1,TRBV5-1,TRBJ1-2,CASSIDRGYGYTF,TGCGCCAGCAGCATCGACAGGGGATATGGCTACACCTTC
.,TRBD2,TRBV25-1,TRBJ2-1,CASGLLAGGPSLEQFF,TGTGCCAGCGGATTACTAGCGGGGGGGCCTAGTTTGGAGCAGTTCTTC
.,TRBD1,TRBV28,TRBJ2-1,CASSPRTGLRLGSYNEQFF,TGTGCCAGCAGTCCCAGGACAGGGTTGAGGTTGGGAAGTTACAATGAGCAGTTCTTC
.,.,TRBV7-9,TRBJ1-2,CASSRTGPESHYGYTF,TGTGCCAGCAGCAGGACTGGACCGGAATCACACTATGGCTACACCTTC
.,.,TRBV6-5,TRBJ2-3,CASSLAASTDTQYF,TGTGCCAGCAGCTTAGCCGCCAGCACAGATACGCAGTATTTT
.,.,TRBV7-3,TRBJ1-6,CASSPGSSSNSPLHF,TGTGCCAGCAGCCCAGGGTCTAGTTCTAATTCACCCCTCCACTTT
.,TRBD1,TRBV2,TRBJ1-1,CASSRTGGNTEAFF,TGTGCCAGCAGTAGGACAGGTGGGAACACTGAAGCTTTCTTT
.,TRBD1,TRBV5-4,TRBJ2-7,CASSLDRVNEQYF,TGTGCCAGCAGCCTGGACAGGGTCAACGAGCAGTACTTC
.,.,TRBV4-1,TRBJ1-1,CASSQAMLFRVNTEAFF,TGCGCCAGCAGCCAAGCCATGTTATTCAGGGTAAACACTGAAGCTTTCTTT
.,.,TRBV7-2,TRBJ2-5,CASSSQRTVQETQYF,TGTGCCAGCAGCTCGCAGCGGACAGTTCAAGAGACCCAGTACTTC
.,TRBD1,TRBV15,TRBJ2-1,CATNSDRGANNEQFF,TGTGCCACCAACTCGGACAGGGGGGCCAACAATGAGCAGTTCTTC
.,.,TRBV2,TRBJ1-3,CASSPTSSGNTIYF,TGTGCCAGCAGTCCCACGAGCTCTGGAAACACCATATATTTT
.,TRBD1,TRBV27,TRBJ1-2,CASRPLQTGRYGYTF,TGTGCCAGCAGACCCCTCCAGACAGGGCGTTATGGCTACACCTTC
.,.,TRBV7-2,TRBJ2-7,CASSLTSGTLSYEQYF,TGTGCCAGCAGCTTAACTTCGGGAACACTATCCTACGAGCAGTACTTC
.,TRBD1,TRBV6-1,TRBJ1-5,CASSARGESFQPQHF,TGTGCCAGCAGCGCCAGGGGGGAGAGTTTCCAGCCCCAGCATTTT
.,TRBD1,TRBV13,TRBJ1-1,CASSSLDRGRVTEAFF,TGTGCCAGCAGCTCATTGGACAGGGGGCGAGTCACTGAAGCTTTCTTT